The 31 T cell receptor beta chains reported below all come from one sample, sequenced in a study of T cells in Graves' hyperthyroidism and ophthalmopathy. RNA transcripts were the template for amplifying TCR beta CDR3 regions. Primed by the HTBI set, a first-round RT-PCR was run on the TCR CDR3. TCRdb re-analysed the multiplex PCR reads in MiXCR, keeping a single row per CDR3 protein. The sample includes 500,000 to 650,000 distinct CDR3 sequences, 12% to 15% of them seen just once. The sample comprised blood. These receptors were collected from a woman aged 40-49 years with Graves' hyperthyroidism.

This clonotype came up many times. The rearrangement joins TRBV7-9 to TRBJ2-2, with 9 bases that match TRBD1. CDR1 SEHNR and CDR2 FQNEAQ come from the germline V gene (reference sequence). This CDR3 contains 13 residues. Losses at the gene ends were 6 bases for V and 6 bases for J; bases not matched to a gene: 2. CDR3 in DNA: TGTGCCAGCAGGGACAGGGGAGCCGGGGAGCTGTTTTTT. Translated: CASRDRGAGELFF.

The rearrangement links TRBV5-6 to TRBJ2-3; 8 bases match TRBD2. Germline values: CDR1 SGHDT, CDR2 YYEEEE. V lost 4 bases and J lost 5; bases outside the gene matches: 6. The CDR3 is made up of 14 amino acids. The CDR3 nucleotides are TGTGCCAGCAGCCGGGGGGGTAGCGGAGATACGCAGTATTTT. Translating gives CASSRGGSGDTQYF.

A single count supports this clonotype. The chain carries TRBV14 and TRBJ2-1; a weak D match, TRBD1 (5 bases). V was trimmed by 4 bases and J by 4 bases, leaving 17 bases between them. CDR3 length: 16 residues. Germline V gene sequence: CDR1 SGHDN, CDR2 FVKESK. CDR3 coding DNA: TGTGCCAGCAGCCGGCAGGGTTGGGGTCAGTACAATGAGCAGTTCTTC. This sequence encodes CASSRQGWGQYNEQFF.

This clonotype was recorded a few times. The chain employs TRBV9 and TRBJ2-3, with TRBD2 as a possible D gene (6 bases). V was clipped by 7 bases and J by 4 bases, with 13 bases between them. The CDR3 totals 13 residues. The germline CDR1 and CDR2 sequences are SGDLS and YYNGEE. Here the CDR3 reads CASGREYSDTQYF. In DNA form, the CDR3 reads TGTGCCAGCGGCCGGGAGTATTCAGATACGCAGTATTTT.

The chain couples TRBV28 to TRBJ2-5; 8 bases fit TRBD1. This CDR3 has 16 residues. V shed 1 base and J 0 bases; nucleotides not matched to a gene: 4. Germline V lookup: CDR1 MDHEN, CDR2 SYDVKM. CDR3 region: CASSLLGQGNQETQYF. The DNA of the CDR3 is TGTGCCAGCAGTTTATTAGGACAGGGAAACCAAGAGACCCAGTACTTC.

The chain couples TRBV20-1 to TRBJ2-6; D is perhaps TRBD1 (6 bases). The CDR3 spans 16 residues. Trimming took 3 bases from V and 0 from J, leaving 12 bases between them. Germline V gene data show CDR1 as DFQATT and CDR2 as SNEGSKA (reference sequence). CDR3 sequence reads: CSASRQDYSGANVLTF. The CDR3 coding sequence is TGCAGTGCTAGCAGACAGGATTACTCTGGGGCCAACGTCCTGACTTTC.

This clonotype was seen ten or more times. The chain recombines TRBV20-1 with TRBJ2-1; no reliable D call. CDR1 and CDR2 (germline): DFQATT, SNEGSKA (reference sequence). CDR3 length: 12 residues. Trimming shortened V by 1 base and J by 4 bases, and 5 bases separated the two germline ends. This chain's CDR3 is CSARVTYNEQFF. The CDR3 DNA reads as TGCAGTGCTAGAGTTACGTACAATGAGCAGTTCTTC.

This clonotype has only a few counts. The chain uses TRBV19 and TRBJ2-1; 14 nucleotides agree with TRBD2. Per the germline V gene, CDR1 is LNHDA and CDR2 is SQIVND (reference sequence). This CDR3 is built from 20 residues. J was trimmed by 9 bases and V by 3 bases; bases with no gene match: 19. CDR3 sequence (DNA): TGTGCCAGTAGTATCTTTGCGAGGGCCGGGACTAGCGGGAGAACCCGTGAGCAGTTCTTC. Its protein product is CASSIFARAGTSGRTREQFF.

This clonotype was seen at least ten times. This chain uses TRBV30 with TRBJ1-5; possible D gene TRBD1, 6 bases. V was pared by 0 bases and J by 3 bases, with 9 bases between. Germline CDR1 is GTSNPN and CDR2 is SVGIG (reference sequence). The CDR3 consists of 14 residues. The CDR3 reads CAWSVGQNNQPQHF. The CDR3 DNA sequence: TGTGCCTGGAGTGTCGGACAGAACAATCAGCCCCAGCATTTT.

The chain employs TRBV7-6 and TRBJ2-3; no reliable D call. Germline V gene data show CDR1 as SGHVS and CDR2 as FNYEAQ. The V gene lost 1 base and the J gene lost 2 bases, with 10 bases spanning the gap. The CDR3 is 15 residues long. This chain's CDR3 is CASSLGDTNTDTQYF. The CDR3 DNA is TGTGCCAGCAGCTTAGGAGACACCAACACAGATACGCAGTATTTT.

This clonotype was seen a few times. V and J are TRBV28 and TRBJ1-4; D is uncertain. V was pared by 1 base and J by 5 bases, with 11 bases between. Germline V CDR1 and CDR2: MDHEN, SYDVKM. This CDR3 is 15 amino acids long. CDR3 in DNA: TGTGCCAGCAGTTTATTGACAAGCGAAAATGAAAAACTGTTTTTT. Protein product: CASSLLTSENEKLFF.

This clonotype was detected many times. This chain connects TRBV10-3 to TRBJ2-7; TRBD2 matches 9 bases. Germline CDR1 is ENHRY and CDR2 is SYGVKD. The CDR3 length is 14 residues. Trimming removed 4 bases from V and 5 bases from J; junction bases left unmatched: 6. CDR3 sequence reads: CAISAGTSMDEQYF. The CDR3 DNA follows: TGTGCCATCAGTGCGGGGACTAGCATGGACGAGCAGTACTTC.

This clonotype appeared a few times. The genes are TRBV28 and TRBJ1-5; D unclear. Per the germline V gene, CDR1 is MDHEN and CDR2 is SYDVKM. This CDR3 region has 15 residues. The V end was cut by 3 bases, the J end by 0 bases, with 9 bases between. CDR3 nucleotide sequence: TGTGCCAGCAGTTTCCCGGGATTTAGCAATCAGCCCCAGCATTTT. Residues: CASSFPGFSNQPQHF.

This clonotype was seen ten or more times. The chain couples TRBV3-1 to TRBJ2-7, with D possibly TRBD1 on 6 matching bases. This CDR3 region has 13 residues. Trimming removed 0 bases at V and 9 bases at J, with 12 bases between. The germline CDR1 and CDR2 sequences are LGHDT and YNNKEL (reference sequence). The CDR3: CASSQEGIGGQYF. CDR3 nucleotides: TGTGCCAGCAGCCAAGAGGGAATAGGGGGGCAGTACTTC.

In its sample, this clonotype was seen many times. The V gene is TRBV5-6, the J gene TRBJ2-1; TRBD2 agrees at 11 bases. This CDR3 region has 15 residues. Germline V gene data show CDR1 as SGHDT and CDR2 as YYEEEE. J was trimmed by 4 bases and V by 6 bases; bases with no gene match: 6. This chain's CDR3 is CASTGTSGLYNEQFF. In DNA, the CDR3 is TGTGCCAGCACCGGGACTAGCGGACTATACAATGAGCAGTTCTTC. Based on the CDR3 plus reference TRBV5-6 and TRBJ2-1, the full variable domain is DAGVTQSPTHLIKTRGQQVTLRCSPKSGHDTVSWYQQALGQGPQFIFQYYEEEERQRGNFPDRFSGHQFPNYSSELNVNALLLGDSALYLCASTGTSGLYNEQFFGPGTRLTVL.

Ten or more counts support this clonotype. V usage is TRBV30 and J usage is TRBJ1-3, with D perhaps TRBD1 (5 bases). V was trimmed by 3 bases and J by 4 bases, leaving 16 bases between them. The CDR3 sequence is 15 residues long. Per germline, CDR1 GTSNPN and CDR2 SVGIG (reference sequence). The DNA for the CDR3 is TGTGCCTGGAGCGTCTCGGGGACCAGAGGAAACACCATATATTTT. It encodes CAWSVSGTRGNTIYF. Supplemented by reference TRBV30 and TRBJ1-3, the full variable domain reads SQTIHQWPATLVQPVGSPLSLECTVEGTSNPNLYWYRQAAGRGLQLLFYSVGIGQISSEVPQNLSASRPQDRQFILSSKKLLLSDSGFYLCAWSVSGTRGNTIYFGEGSWLTVV.

This clonotype has a handful of counts. V is TRBV5-4 and J is TRBJ2-7; D is undetermined. V was cut by 8 bases and J by 0 bases, with 9 bases left in between. CDR1 and CDR2 from the germline V gene are SGHNT and YYREEE (reference sequence). The CDR3 loop spans 12 amino acids. This CDR3 is CARPHFSYEQYF. As DNA, the CDR3 is TGTGCCAGGCCCCACTTCTCCTACGAGCAGTACTTC.

This clonotype was seen only a few times. This chain connects TRBV29-1 to TRBJ2-1; tentative D call: TRBD2 (6 bases). CDR1 and CDR2 (germline): SQVTM, ANQGSEA. V shed 0 bases and J shed 1 base, with 13 bases lying between them. The CDR3 has 16 residues. Here the CDR3 DNA reads TGCAGCGTTGAAGATTCGCGGGAAGGATCCTACAATGAGCAGTTCTTC. Its translation: CSVEDSREGSYNEQFF.

This clonotype was detected many times. This chain uses TRBV2 with TRBJ2-1; 7 bases align to TRBD2. V lost 5 bases, J lost 4 bases, and 5 bases stayed unmatched. This CDR3 has 14 amino acids. The V gene's germline CDR1 is SNHLY and CDR2 FYNNEI. The CDR3 sequence: CASSPERDYNEQFF. For the CDR3, the DNA is TGTGCCAGCAGTCCAGAGCGGGATTACAATGAGCAGTTCTTC.

This clonotype came up many times. The rearrangement joins TRBV9 to TRBJ2-3; D not certain. V was trimmed by 0 bases and J by 8 bases, leaving 13 bases between them. The germline CDR1 and CDR2 sequences are SGDLS and YYNGEE. The CDR3 spans 14 residues. CDR3 sequence (DNA): TGTGCCAGCAGCGTAGAAAGCTCGCCAGGTACGCAGTATTTT. It translates to CASSVESSPGTQYF.

At least ten counts were recorded for this clonotype. The genes are TRBV20-1 and TRBJ1-5; possible D gene TRBD1, 5 bases. V was cut by 4 bases and J by 0 bases, with 7 bases left in between. Germline V CDR1 and CDR2: DFQATT, SNEGSKA (reference sequence). The CDR3 has 13 residues. The CDR3 loop is CSATGFSNQPQHF. The CDR3 nucleotides are TGCAGTGCTACAGGGTTTAGCAATCAGCCCCAGCATTTT.

This clonotype showed up many times. V gene TRBV30 combines with J gene TRBJ2-7; no firm D call. CDR1 is GTSNPN, CDR2 SVGIG, per germline (reference sequence). Between the trimmed V and J ends, which lost 2 bases and 3 bases, there was a span of 8 bases. This CDR3 is 12 amino acids long. In DNA, the CDR3 is TGTGCCTGGAGTCGCGACAACTACGAGCAGTACTTC. Translated: CAWSRDNYEQYF.

This clonotype was detected many times. The chain employs TRBV3-1 and TRBJ1-6; 9 nucleotides line up with TRBD1. The V and J ends lost 4 bases and 7 bases, in that order; junction bases with no gene match: 5. The CDR3 consists of 15 residues. Per germline, CDR1 LGHDT and CDR2 YNNKEL (reference sequence). The CDR3 DNA sequence: TGTGCCAGCAGCCCTCCGGACAGGGGAAATTCACCCCTCCACTTT. Its translation: CASSPPDRGNSPLHF.

This clonotype was observed at least ten times. The chain uses TRBV2 and TRBJ2-7, with D perhaps TRBD1 (5 bases). V was shortened by 6 bases and J by 3 bases, with 21 bases between the two germline ends. From germline, CDR1 is SNHLY and CDR2 FYNNEI. CDR3 length: 16 amino acids. For the CDR3, the DNA is TGTGCCAGCAGGGTAGGCACATCCCAGGGAAGCTACGAGCAGTACTTC. Translation: CASRVGTSQGSYEQYF.

A word on this clonotype: At one end the junction does not follow the germline gene, possibly because of a read error. CDR3 region: CASSHQRGGAYNERFF. Written as DNA, the CDR3 is TGCGCCAGCAGCCATCAGCGGGGCGGCGCCTACAATGAGCGGTTCTTC. The chain uses TRBV4-1 and TRBJ2-1; 7 nucleotides align to TRBD2. Looked up from germline, CDR1 is MGHRA and CDR2 is YSYEKL. This CDR3 spans 16 amino acids.

This clonotype was seen a few times. The V and J genes are TRBV20-1 and TRBJ2-7, with 10 bases matching TRBD2. V was pared by 0 bases and J by 5 bases, with 16 bases of the junction left unmatched. The CDR3 contains 18 residues. CDR1 DFQATT and CDR2 SNEGSKA come from the germline V gene (reference sequence). The CDR3 reads CSARDLLAGVRSADEQYF. As DNA, the CDR3 is TGCAGTGCTAGAGATCTCCTAGCGGGAGTTAGGTCGGCCGACGAGCAGTACTTC.

The chain has TRBV25-1 and TRBJ2-2; TRBD2 matches at 7 bases. This CDR3 contains 15 residues. Germline-derived CDR1 and CDR2 are MGHDK and SYGVNS. V trimming: 4 bases; J trimming: 5 bases; junction bases outside the gene matches: 7. CDR3 in amino acids: CASSVPTAGTGELFF. For the CDR3, the DNA is TGTGCCAGCAGTGTCCCCACAGCGGGGACCGGGGAGCTGTTTTTT.

This clonotype has a count of ten or more. The V call is TRBV7-9, the J call TRBJ2-5; TRBD2 is a possible D gene (5 bases). With 1 base removed from V and 10 bases from J, the gap between germline ends came to 10 bases. Germline CDR1 and CDR2: SEHNR and FQNEAQ (reference sequence). The length of the CDR3 is 12 residues. This CDR3 is CASSLETEGQYF. DNA for the CDR3: TGTGCCAGCAGCTTAGAAACAGAGGGCCAGTACTTC.

J is TRBJ2-1 and V is TRBV20-1; 10 nucleotides agree with TRBD2. J lost 0 bases, V lost 6 bases, and 8 bases had no gene match. Germline CDR1 DFQATT, CDR2 SNEGSKA (reference sequence). The CDR3 sequence is 16 residues long. The CDR3 region has the DNA TGCAGTGCAACCGGACTAGCGGCGAGCTCCTACAATGAGCAGTTCTTC. It specifies CSATGLAASSYNEQFF.

This clonotype has a handful of counts. V and J are TRBV19 and TRBJ2-3; D possibly corresponds to TRBD2 (5 bases). The CDR3 has 12 residues. The germline V gene encodes CDR1 LNHDA and CDR2 SQIVND (reference sequence). Trimming took off 3 bases at V and 5 bases at J, with 6 bases between the two ends. The CDR3 DNA sequence: TGTGCCAGTAGTATTCGGGGAGATACGCAGTATTTT. Translation gives CASSIRGDTQYF.

This clonotype was observed once. The chain couples TRBV7-9 to TRBJ2-1, with 7 nucleotides matching TRBD2. With V trimmed by 1 base and J by 5 bases, 5 bases remained unmatched. CDR3 length: 15 amino acids. Germline V gene lookup returns CDR1 SEHNR and CDR2 FQNEAQ (reference sequence). CDR3 sequence: CASSLGAGLDNEQFF. CDR3 DNA: TGTGCCAGCAGCTTAGGAGCGGGATTAGACAATGAGCAGTTCTTC.